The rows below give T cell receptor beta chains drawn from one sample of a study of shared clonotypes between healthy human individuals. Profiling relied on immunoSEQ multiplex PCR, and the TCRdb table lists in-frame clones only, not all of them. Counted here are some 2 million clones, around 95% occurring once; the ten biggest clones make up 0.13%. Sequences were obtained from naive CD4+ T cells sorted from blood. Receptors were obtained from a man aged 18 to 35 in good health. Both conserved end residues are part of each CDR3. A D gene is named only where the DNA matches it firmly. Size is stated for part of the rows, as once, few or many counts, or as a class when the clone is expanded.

DNA: TGTGCCAGCAGGTTGGGGGGATCGGTGAACACTGAAGCTTTCTTT
CDR3: CASRLGGSVNTEAFF
D: NA
size: NA
J: TRBJ1-1
V: TRBV6-5
length: 15

DNA: TGTGCCACATCCCGAAGGAGGGGCGAGCAGTACTTC
CDR3: CATSRRRGEQYF
D: NA
size: NA
J: TRBJ2-7
V: TRBV6-6
length: 12

DNA: TGTGCCATCCATGTAGGGCAGGGATATGATGGCTACACCTTC
CDR3: CAIHVGQGYDGYTF
D: NA
size: once
J: TRBJ1-2
V: TRBV10-3
length: 14

DNA: TGTGCCAGCAGTGGAAACGGGGGACTAGCGGGAACGGAGACCCAGTACTTC
CDR3: CASSGNGGLAGTETQYF
D: TRBD2
size: once
J: TRBJ2-5
V: TRBV6-1
length: 17

DNA: TGTGCCTGGAGTCAGTCTCCAGTCAGGGGTTCCTATAATTCACCCCTCCACTTT
CDR3: CAWSQSPVRGSYNSPLHF
D: NA
size: NA
J: TRBJ1-6
V: TRBV30
length: 18

DNA: TGTGCCAGCTCACCACAGGGTTTCTACCAAGAGACCCAGTACTTC
CDR3: CASSPQGFYQETQYF
D: NA
size: NA
J: TRBJ2-5
V: TRBV18
length: 15

DNA: TGCGCCAGCAGCCGGACAGGGCAAACTGAAGCTTTCTTT
CDR3: CASSRTGQTEAFF
D: TRBD1
size: NA
J: TRBJ1-1
V: TRBV5-1
length: 13

DNA: TGCGCCAGCAGCTTGGACCAGATAGGCACCGGGGAGCTGTTTTTT
CDR3: CASSLDQIGTGELFF
D: NA
size: NA
J: TRBJ2-2
V: TRBV5-1
length: 15

DNA: TGTGCCAGCAGCCCAGGGACTAGCGGGGGGCAAGAGACCCAGTACTTC
CDR3: CASSPGTSGGQETQYF
D: TRBD2
size: NA
J: TRBJ2-5
V: TRBV9
length: 16

DNA: TGTGCCAGCAGTAATTTTCCGGGCCGCGGCGCCGGCTACACCTTC
CDR3: CASSNFPGRGAGYTF
D: NA
size: once
J: TRBJ1-2
V: TRBV27
length: 15

DNA: TGTGCCAGCAGTTACTCGGTACTAGCAAGCTCCTACGAGCAGTACTTC
CDR3: CASSYSVLASSYEQYF
D: NA
size: NA
J: TRBJ2-7
V: TRBV6-5
length: 16

DNA: TGTGCCAGCAGCTTGTGGCAGGGGACGGTAGAGACCCAGTACTTC
CDR3: CASSLWQGTVETQYF
D: NA
size: NA
J: TRBJ2-5
V: TRBV5-4
length: 15

DNA: TGCGCCAGCAGCCCCACGGGACTAGCGGGAGGGAAAGGTACGAACACCGGGGAGCTGTTTTTT
CDR3: CASSPTGLAGGKGTNTGELFF
D: TRBD2
size: once
J: TRBJ2-2
V: TRBV5-1
length: 21

DNA: TGTGCCAGCCGACAGGGGCCGTGGCTGTTTTTT
CDR3: CASRQGPWLFF
D: TRBD1
size: once
J: TRBJ1-4
V: TRBV28
length: 11

DNA: TGCGCCAGCAGGATTAGCGGGGCCCAGACCCAGTACTTC
CDR3: CASRISGAQTQYF
D: TRBD2
size: NA
J: TRBJ2-5
V: TRBV5-1
length: 13

DNA: TGCAGCGTTGAAGTCTCTGGGACAGGGCCACCCCAGTACTTC
CDR3: CSVEVSGTGPPQYF
D: TRBD1
size: NA
J: TRBJ2-7
V: TRBV29-1
length: 14

DNA: TGTGCCAGCTCACCACCGATGGGTTCTGAAGCTTTCTTT
CDR3: CASSPPMGSEAFF
D: NA
size: NA
J: TRBJ1-1
V: TRBV18
length: 13

DNA: TGTGCCAGCAGACGGACAGGGGTTAACTATGGCTACACCTTC
CDR3: CASRRTGVNYGYTF
D: TRBD1
size: NA
J: TRBJ1-2
V: TRBV6-1
length: 14

DNA: TGTGCCAGCAGCTCACTGGGGACTATTCCCGGAAACACCATATATTTT
CDR3: CASSSLGTIPGNTIYF
D: NA
size: NA
J: TRBJ1-3
V: TRBV5-4
length: 16

DNA: TGTGCCAGCAGCTTATCAGCGGCGAGCTCCTACAATGAGCAGTTCTTC
CDR3: CASSLSAASSYNEQFF
D: NA
size: NA
J: TRBJ2-1
V: TRBV5-8
length: 16

DNA: TGTGCCAGCAGCCTATTCGGACAGGGCGGGTATGGCTACACCTTC
CDR3: CASSLFGQGGYGYTF
D: TRBD1
size: once
J: TRBJ1-2
V: TRBV5-1
length: 15

DNA: TGTGCCAGCAGCCAAGGTTCGGATAACTATGGCTACACCTTC
CDR3: CASSQGSDNYGYTF
D: NA
size: NA
J: TRBJ1-2
V: TRBV4-2
length: 14

DNA: TGTGCCAGCAGTTTCTCAGGGGGCGCGGAGGGCTACACCTTC
CDR3: CASSFSGGAEGYTF
D: TRBD1
size: NA
J: TRBJ1-2
V: TRBV6-6
length: 14

DNA: TGTGCCAGCAGAGAGCGACAGGGAACAGATACGCAGTATTTT
CDR3: CASRERQGTDTQYF
D: TRBD1
size: NA
J: TRBJ2-3
V: TRBV6-6
length: 14

DNA: TGCGCCAGCAGCTTAGGCGGGAGTATCTACGAGCAGTACTTC
CDR3: CASSLGGSIYEQYF
D: TRBD2
size: NA
J: TRBJ2-7
V: TRBV5-1
length: 14

DNA: TGCGCCAGCAGCTTGGTGAGCGGGAGTGCGGAGACCCAGTACTTC
CDR3: CASSLVSGSAETQYF
D: TRBD2
size: NA
J: TRBJ2-5
V: TRBV5-1
length: 15

DNA: TGTGCCAGCAGTTCGAATGCTGTGGGACAGGGCAACGAGCAGTACTTC
CDR3: CASSSNAVGQGNEQYF
D: TRBD1
size: NA
J: TRBJ2-7
V: TRBV6-5
length: 16

DNA: TGCGCCAGCGGGGGACTCCCGAATGGCTACACCTTC
CDR3: CASGGLPNGYTF
D: NA
size: NA
J: TRBJ1-2
V: TRBV5-1
length: 12

DNA: TGCGCCAGCAGTGTTGGGCAGCCCGCACCCCTCCACTTT
CDR3: CASSVGQPAPLHF
D: NA
size: NA
J: TRBJ1-6
V: TRBV10-2
length: 13

DNA: TGTGCCAGCAGTTCCCCCGTTAACTATCTCTACGAGCAGTACTTC
CDR3: CASSSPVNYLYEQYF
D: NA
size: NA
J: TRBJ2-7
V: TRBV6-6
length: 15

DNA: TGTGCCATCAGTGCAATCCAGCCGGGCACAGATACGCAGTATTTT
CDR3: CAISAIQPGTDTQYF
D: NA
size: once
J: TRBJ2-3
V: TRBV10-3
length: 15

DNA: TGCGCCAGCAGCTTGGACCCAGGTGCCGGGGAGCTGTTTTTT
CDR3: CASSLDPGAGELFF
D: NA
size: NA
J: TRBJ2-2
V: TRBV5-1
length: 14

DNA: TGCGCCAGCAGCTTGGCGGTATCGGTCGGCGCCTACGAGCAGTACTTC
CDR3: CASSLAVSVGAYEQYF
D: NA
size: NA
J: TRBJ2-7
V: TRBV5-1
length: 16

DNA: TGTGCCAGCAGCTTAGCGCACCGTAACTACGAGCAGTACTTC
CDR3: CASSLAHRNYEQYF
D: NA
size: NA
J: TRBJ2-7
V: TRBV7-6
length: 14

DNA: TGTGCCAGCAGCTTGGATAAAAGCCTAGGAGGAAACACCATATATTTT
CDR3: CASSLDKSLGGNTIYF
D: NA
size: NA
J: TRBJ1-3
V: TRBV5-5
length: 16

DNA: TGTGCCAGTAGTATAGGTCGCAGGGCCGCCGACTATGGCTACACCTTC
CDR3: CASSIGRRAADYGYTF
D: NA
size: NA
J: TRBJ1-2
V: TRBV19
length: 16

DNA: TGTGCCAGCTCACCGGCAGGCCTCTCTGGAAACACCATATATTTT
CDR3: CASSPAGLSGNTIYF
D: NA
size: NA
J: TRBJ1-3
V: TRBV18
length: 15

DNA: TGTGCCAGTAGTATTCGTTCCTCTTTTTCACCCCTCCACTTT
CDR3: CASSIRSSFSPLHF
D: NA
size: NA
J: TRBJ1-6
V: TRBV19
length: 14

DNA: TGTGCCAGCAGCCTCACCCGGGGTTCCTCCTACGAGCAGTACTTC
CDR3: CASSLTRGSSYEQYF
D: NA
size: NA
J: TRBJ2-7
V: TRBV7-2
length: 15

DNA: TGCGCCAGCAGCTTGGAGGCAGCTAATGAGCAGTTCTTC
CDR3: CASSLEAANEQFF
D: NA
size: NA
J: TRBJ2-1
V: TRBV5-1
length: 13

DNA: TGCGCCAGCAGCCAAGAGGGGGGGCATGCCCCGAATAATTCACCCCTCCACTTT
CDR3: CASSQEGGHAPNNSPLHF
D: NA
size: NA
J: TRBJ1-6
V: TRBV4-1
length: 18

DNA: TGCGCCAGCAGCACCACCGGTACAGGGGTGAAGGATGGCTACACCTTC
CDR3: CASSTTGTGVKDGYTF
D: TRBD1
size: NA
J: TRBJ1-2
V: TRBV4-1
length: 16

DNA: TGCAGCGTGTCGAGGGGAGAAGCTTTCTTT
CDR3: CSVSRGEAFF
D: NA
size: NA
J: TRBJ1-1
V: TRBV29-1
length: 10

DNA: TGTGCCAGCGGAAGGGGCCCCTACGAGCAGTACTTC
CDR3: CASGRGPYEQYF
D: NA
size: NA
J: TRBJ2-7
V: TRBV11-2
length: 12

DNA: TGTGCCAGCTCGTCGACAGGGAGCTCCTACGAGCAGTACTTC
CDR3: CASSSTGSSYEQYF
D: TRBD1
size: NA
J: TRBJ2-7
V: TRBV18
length: 14

DNA: TGCGCCAGCAGCTTGGGGGGTGAGCGCACTGAAGCTTTCTTT
CDR3: CASSLGGERTEAFF
D: NA
size: NA
J: TRBJ1-1
V: TRBV5-1
length: 14

DNA: TGCGCCAGCAGCCTGAGGACAGGGATGAACACTGAAGCTTTCTTT
CDR3: CASSLRTGMNTEAFF
D: TRBD1
size: NA
J: TRBJ1-1
V: TRBV4-1
length: 15

DNA: TGTGCCAGCAGCTTATGGGACATTGGTGAAAAACTGTTTTTT
CDR3: CASSLWDIGEKLFF
D: NA
size: once
J: TRBJ1-4
V: TRBV7-9
length: 14

DNA: TGCGCCAGCAGCTTGACCGGGACAGGGTTCCAAGAGACCCAGTACTTC
CDR3: CASSLTGTGFQETQYF
D: TRBD1
size: NA
J: TRBJ2-5
V: TRBV5-1
length: 16

DNA: TGTGCCAGCAGCTTGGGTTGGGGACTAACCTACGAGCAGTACTTC
CDR3: CASSLGWGLTYEQYF
D: TRBD2
size: NA
J: TRBJ2-7
V: TRBV5-7
length: 15

DNA: TGTGCCAGTGGGCCGGGAGGGCCCTCCGGGGAGCTGTTTTTT
CDR3: CASGPGGPSGELFF
D: TRBD2
size: NA
J: TRBJ2-2
V: TRBV19
length: 14